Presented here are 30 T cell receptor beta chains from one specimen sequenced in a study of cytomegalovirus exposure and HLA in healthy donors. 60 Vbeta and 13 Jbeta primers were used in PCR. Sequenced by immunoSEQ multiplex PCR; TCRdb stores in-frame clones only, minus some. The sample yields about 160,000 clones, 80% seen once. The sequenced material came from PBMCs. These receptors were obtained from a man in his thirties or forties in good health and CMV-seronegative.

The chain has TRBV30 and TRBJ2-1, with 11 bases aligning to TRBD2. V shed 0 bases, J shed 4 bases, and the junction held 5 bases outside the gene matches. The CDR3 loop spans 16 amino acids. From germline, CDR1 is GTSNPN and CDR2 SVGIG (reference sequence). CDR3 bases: TGTGCCTGGAGTGTACTAGCGGGGGAACATTACAATGAGCAGTTCTTC. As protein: CAWSVLAGEHYNEQFF.

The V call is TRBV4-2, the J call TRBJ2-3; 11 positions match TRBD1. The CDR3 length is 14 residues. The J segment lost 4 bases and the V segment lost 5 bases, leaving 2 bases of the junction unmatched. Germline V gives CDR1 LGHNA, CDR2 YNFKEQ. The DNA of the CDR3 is TGTGCCAGCAGCTCGGACAGGGGGCCAGATACGCAGTATTTT. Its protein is CASSSDRGPDTQYF.

The CDR3, as DNA: TGTGCCAGCAGCTTACGGGAGGGAGACAATCAGCCCCAGCATTTT. Amino acid sequence: CASSLREGDNQPQHF. The chain links TRBV7-2 to TRBJ1-5; no definite D call. The CDR3 runs to 15 residues. Germline V CDR1 and CDR2: SGHTA, FQGNSA. V lost 2 bases and J 3 bases, leaving 11 bases between the germline ends.

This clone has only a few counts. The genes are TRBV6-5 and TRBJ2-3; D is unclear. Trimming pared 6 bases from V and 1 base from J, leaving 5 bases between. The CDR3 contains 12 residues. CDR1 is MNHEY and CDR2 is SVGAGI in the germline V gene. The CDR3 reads CASRRGTDTQYF. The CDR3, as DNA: TGTGCCAGCAGACGGGGCACAGATACGCAGTATTTT.

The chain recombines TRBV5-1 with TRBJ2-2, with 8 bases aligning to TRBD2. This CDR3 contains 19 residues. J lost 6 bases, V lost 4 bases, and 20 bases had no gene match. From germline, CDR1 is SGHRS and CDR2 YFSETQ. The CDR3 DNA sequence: TGCGCCAGCAGCCGATCGACAGACCGGCGGGAGGTGGGGTCCGGGGAGCTGTTTTTT. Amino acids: CASSRSTDRREVGSGELFF.

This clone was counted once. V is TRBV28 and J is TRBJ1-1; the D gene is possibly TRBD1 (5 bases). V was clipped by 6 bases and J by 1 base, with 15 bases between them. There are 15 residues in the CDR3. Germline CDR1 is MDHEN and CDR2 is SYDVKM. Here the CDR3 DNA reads TGTGCCAGCAGCTCGGGGGGGGTTACGAACACTGAAGCTTTCTTT. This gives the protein CASSSGGVTNTEAFF.

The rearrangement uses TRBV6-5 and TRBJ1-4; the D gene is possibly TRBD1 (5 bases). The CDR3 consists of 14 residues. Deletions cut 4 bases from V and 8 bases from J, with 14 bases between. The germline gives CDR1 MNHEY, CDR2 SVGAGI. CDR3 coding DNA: TGTGCCAGCAGTTCGCTCAGGGCGAAAGAAAAACTGTTTTTT. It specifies CASSSLRAKEKLFF.

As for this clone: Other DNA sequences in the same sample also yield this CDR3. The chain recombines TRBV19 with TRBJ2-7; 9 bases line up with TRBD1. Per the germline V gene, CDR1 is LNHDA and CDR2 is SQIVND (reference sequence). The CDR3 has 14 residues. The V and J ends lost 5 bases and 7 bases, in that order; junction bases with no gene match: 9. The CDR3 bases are TGTGCCAGTAGTGCGAACAGGGGGCCCGTTGAGCAGTACTTC. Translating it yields CASSANRGPVEQYF.

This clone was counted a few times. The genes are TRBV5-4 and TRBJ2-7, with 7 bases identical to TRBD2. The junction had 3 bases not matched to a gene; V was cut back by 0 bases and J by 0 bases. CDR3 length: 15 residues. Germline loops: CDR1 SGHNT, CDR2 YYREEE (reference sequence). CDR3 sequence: CASSLAAGSSYEQYF. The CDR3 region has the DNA TGTGCCAGCAGCTTGGCAGCGGGGAGCTCCTACGAGCAGTACTTC.

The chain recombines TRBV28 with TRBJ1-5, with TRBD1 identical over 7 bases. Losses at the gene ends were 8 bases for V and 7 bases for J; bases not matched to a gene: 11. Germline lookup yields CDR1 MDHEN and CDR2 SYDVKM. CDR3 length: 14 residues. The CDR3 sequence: CASVIGGAEQPQHF. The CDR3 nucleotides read TGTGCCAGCGTTATAGGGGGCGCCGAACAGCCCCAGCATTTT.

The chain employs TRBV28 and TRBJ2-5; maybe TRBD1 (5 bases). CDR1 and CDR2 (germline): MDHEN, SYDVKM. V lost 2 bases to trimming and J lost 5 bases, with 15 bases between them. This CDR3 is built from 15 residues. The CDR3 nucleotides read TGTGCCAGCAGTTTACGGCAGGGAATCGGGGAGACCCAGTACTTC. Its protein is CASSLRQGIGETQYF.

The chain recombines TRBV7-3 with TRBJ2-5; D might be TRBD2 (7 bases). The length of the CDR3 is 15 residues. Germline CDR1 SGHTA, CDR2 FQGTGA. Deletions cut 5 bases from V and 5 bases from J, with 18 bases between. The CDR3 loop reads CASSPWGGPLETQYF. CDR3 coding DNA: TGTGCCAGCAGCCCCTGGGGGGGGCCTTTGGAGACCCAGTACTTC.

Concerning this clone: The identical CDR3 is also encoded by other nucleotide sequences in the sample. The CDR3 DNA is TGTGCCTGGAGCGTTGGAGGGAGCTCCTACGAGCAGTACTTC. Translation: CAWSVGGSSYEQYF. The chain recombines TRBV30 with TRBJ2-7; possibly TRBD2 for D (6 bases). There are 14 residues in the CDR3. V was clipped by 3 bases and J by 0 bases, with 12 bases between them. Germline V lookup: CDR1 GTSNPN, CDR2 SVGIG (reference sequence).

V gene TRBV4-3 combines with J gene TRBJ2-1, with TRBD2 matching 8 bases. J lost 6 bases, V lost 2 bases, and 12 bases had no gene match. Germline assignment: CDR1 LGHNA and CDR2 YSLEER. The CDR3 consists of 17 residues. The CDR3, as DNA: TGCGCCAGCAGCCAAAGCCAAAAGGCGGGGGGCGTCAATGAGCAGTTCTTC. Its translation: CASSQSQKAGGVNEQFF.

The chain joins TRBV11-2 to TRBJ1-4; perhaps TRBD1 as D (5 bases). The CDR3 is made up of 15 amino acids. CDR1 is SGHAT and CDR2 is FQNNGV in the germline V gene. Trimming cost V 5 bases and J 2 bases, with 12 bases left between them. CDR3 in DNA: TGTGCCAGCAGCCCACGCGGGGGGACTAATGAAAAACTGTTTTTT. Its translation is CASSPRGGTNEKLFF.

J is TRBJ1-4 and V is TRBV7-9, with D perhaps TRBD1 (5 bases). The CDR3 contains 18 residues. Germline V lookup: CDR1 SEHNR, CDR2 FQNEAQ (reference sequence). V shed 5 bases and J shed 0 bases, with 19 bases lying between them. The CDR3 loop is CASSGGAGLLATNEKLFF. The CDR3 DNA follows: TGTGCCAGCAGCGGAGGTGCGGGACTCCTTGCAACTAATGAAAAACTGTTTTTT.

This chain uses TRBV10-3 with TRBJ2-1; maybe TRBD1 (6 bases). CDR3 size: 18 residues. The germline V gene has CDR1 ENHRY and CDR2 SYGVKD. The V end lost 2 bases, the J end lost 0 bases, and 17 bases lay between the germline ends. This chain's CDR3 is CAISEVVAGVDSYNEQFF. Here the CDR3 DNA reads TGTGCCATCAGTGAGGTGGTTGCAGGGGTGGACTCCTACAATGAGCAGTTCTTC.

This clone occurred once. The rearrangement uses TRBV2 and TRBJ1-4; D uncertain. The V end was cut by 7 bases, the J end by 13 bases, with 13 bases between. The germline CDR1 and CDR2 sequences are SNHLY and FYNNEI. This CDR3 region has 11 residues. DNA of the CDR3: TGTGCCAGCATCTTCGCGGGATTACTGTTTTTT. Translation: CASIFAGLLFF.

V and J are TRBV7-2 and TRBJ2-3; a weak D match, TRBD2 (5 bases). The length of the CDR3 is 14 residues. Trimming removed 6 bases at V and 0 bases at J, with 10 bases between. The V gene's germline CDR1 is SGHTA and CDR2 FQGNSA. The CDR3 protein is CASSLGSSTDTQYF. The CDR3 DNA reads TGTGCCAGCAGTCTAGGGAGCAGCACAGATACGCAGTATTTT.

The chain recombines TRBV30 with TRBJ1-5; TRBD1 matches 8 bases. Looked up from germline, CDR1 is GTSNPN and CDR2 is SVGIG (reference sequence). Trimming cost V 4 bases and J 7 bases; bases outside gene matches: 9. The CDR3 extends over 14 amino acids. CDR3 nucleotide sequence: TGTGCCTGGACTCCCGGGACAGGTAAACAGCCCCAGCATTTT. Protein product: CAWTPGTGKQPQHF.

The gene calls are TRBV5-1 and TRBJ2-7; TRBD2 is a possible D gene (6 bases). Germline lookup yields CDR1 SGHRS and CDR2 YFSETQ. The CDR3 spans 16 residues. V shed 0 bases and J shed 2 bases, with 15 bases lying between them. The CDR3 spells CASSLVPAGHTYEQYF. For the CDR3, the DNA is TGCGCCAGCAGCTTGGTTCCAGCGGGCCATACCTACGAGCAGTACTTC. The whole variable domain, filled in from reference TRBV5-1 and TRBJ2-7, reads KAGVTQTPRYLIKTRGQQVTLSCSPISGHRSVSWYQQTPGQGLQFLFEYFSETQRNKGNFPGRFSGRQFSNSRSEMNVSTLELGDSALYLCASSLVPAGHTYEQYFGPGTRLTVT.

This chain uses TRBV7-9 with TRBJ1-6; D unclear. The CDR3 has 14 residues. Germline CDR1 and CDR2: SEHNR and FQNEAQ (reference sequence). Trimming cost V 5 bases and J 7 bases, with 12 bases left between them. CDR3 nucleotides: TGTGCCAGCAGCCCTAACTTACTGAATTCACCCCTCCACTTT. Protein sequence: CASSPNLLNSPLHF. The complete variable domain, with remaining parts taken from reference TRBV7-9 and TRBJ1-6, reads DTGVSQNPRHKITKRGQNVTFRCDPISEHNRLYWYRQTLGQGPEFLTYFQNEAQLEKSRLLSDRFSAERPKGSFSTLEIQRTEQGDSAMYLCASSPNLLNSPLHFGNGTRLTVT.

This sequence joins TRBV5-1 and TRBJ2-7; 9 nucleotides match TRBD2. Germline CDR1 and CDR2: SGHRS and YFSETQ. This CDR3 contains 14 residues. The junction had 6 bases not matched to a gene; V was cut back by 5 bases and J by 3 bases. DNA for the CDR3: TGCGCCAGCAGTCCCGGGACTAGCCACTACGAGCAGTACTTC. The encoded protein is CASSPGTSHYEQYF.

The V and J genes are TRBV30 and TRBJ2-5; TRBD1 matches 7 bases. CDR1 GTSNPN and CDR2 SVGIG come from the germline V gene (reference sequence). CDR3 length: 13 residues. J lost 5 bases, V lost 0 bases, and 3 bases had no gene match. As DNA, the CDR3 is TGTGCCTGGAGTGTAGGGGGCGGTGAGACCCAGTACTTC. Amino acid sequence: CAWSVGGGETQYF. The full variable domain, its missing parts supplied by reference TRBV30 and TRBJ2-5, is SQTIHQWPATLVQPVGSPLSLECTVEGTSNPNLYWYRQAAGRGLQLLFYSVGIGQISSEVPQNLSASRPQDRQFILSSKKLLLSDSGFYLCAWSVGGGETQYFGPGTRLLVL.

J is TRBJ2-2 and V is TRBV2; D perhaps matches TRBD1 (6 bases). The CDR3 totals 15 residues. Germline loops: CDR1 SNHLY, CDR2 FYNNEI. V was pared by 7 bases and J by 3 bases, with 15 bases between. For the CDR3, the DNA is TGTGCCAGCACCGAACAGGGCGGTCACACCGGGGAGCTGTTTTTT. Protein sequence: CASTEQGGHTGELFF.

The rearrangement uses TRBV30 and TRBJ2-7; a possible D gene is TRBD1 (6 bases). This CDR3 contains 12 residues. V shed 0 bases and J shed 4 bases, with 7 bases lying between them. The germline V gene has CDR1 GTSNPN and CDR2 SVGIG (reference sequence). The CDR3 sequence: CAWSVGQYEQYF. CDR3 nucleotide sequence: TGTGCCTGGAGTGTAGGACAGTACGAGCAGTACTTC.

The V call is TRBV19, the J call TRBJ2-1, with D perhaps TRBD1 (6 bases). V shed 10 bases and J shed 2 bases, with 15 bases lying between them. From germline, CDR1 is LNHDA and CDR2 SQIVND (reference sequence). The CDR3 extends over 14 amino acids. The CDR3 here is CATSRQETYNEQFF. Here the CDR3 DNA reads TGTGCCACCTCCAGACAGGAAACCTACAATGAGCAGTTCTTC.

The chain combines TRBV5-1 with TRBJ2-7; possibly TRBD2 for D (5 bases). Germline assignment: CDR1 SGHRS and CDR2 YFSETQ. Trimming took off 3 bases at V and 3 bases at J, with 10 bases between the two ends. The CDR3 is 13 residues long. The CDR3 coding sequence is TGCGCCAGCAGCTCTGACGGGAACTACGAGCAGTACTTC. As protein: CASSSDGNYEQYF.

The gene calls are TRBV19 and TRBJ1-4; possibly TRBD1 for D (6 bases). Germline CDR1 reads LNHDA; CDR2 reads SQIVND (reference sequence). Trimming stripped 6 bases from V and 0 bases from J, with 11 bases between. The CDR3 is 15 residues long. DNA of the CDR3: TGTGCCAGTAGGACAGGAGGTGCAACTAATGAAAAACTGTTTTTT. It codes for CASRTGGATNEKLFF.

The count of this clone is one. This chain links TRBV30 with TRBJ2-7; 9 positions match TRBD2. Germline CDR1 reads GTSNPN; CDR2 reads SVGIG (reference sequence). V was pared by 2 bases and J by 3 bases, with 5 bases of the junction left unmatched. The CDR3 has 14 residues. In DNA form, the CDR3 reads TGTGCCTGGAGTCGGACTAGCGCGTACTACGAGCAGTACTTC. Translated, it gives CAWSRTSAYYEQYF. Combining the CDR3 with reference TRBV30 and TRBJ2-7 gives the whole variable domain SQTIHQWPATLVQPVGSPLSLECTVEGTSNPNLYWYRQAAGRGLQLLFYSVGIGQISSEVPQNLSASRPQDRQFILSSKKLLLSDSGFYLCAWSRTSAYYEQYFGPGTRLTVT.